This T cell receptor beta chain was retrieved from a study of cytomegalovirus exposure and HLA in healthy donors. The length of the CDR3 is 16 residues. From germline, CDR1 is GTSNPN and CDR2 SVGIG (reference sequence). On this clone itself: The antigen is undetermined. A much larger clone sits a single nucleotide away, making a read error possible.

Whole-study findings and limits: The study designated 150 to 200 TCR beta chains cytomegalovirus-associated. Using the classifier, cytomegalovirus status was reportedly diagnosed with high specificity and sensitivity.

Only in-frame clones appear in the TCRdb table, and some are missing; sequencing was by immunoSEQ multiplex PCR. The sample consists of some 110,000 clones, 88% of them appearing once. The chain combines TRBV30 with TRBJ2-4; 9 bases match TRBD2. The sample comprised PBMCs. The receptor was isolated from a man between 18 and 35 years old in good health and CMV-seronegative. Here the CDR3 reads CVWSKAGGLAKNIQYF. Here the CDR3 DNA reads TGTGTCTGGAGTAAGGCGGGGGGGCTAGCCAAAAACATTCAGTACTTC. Using reference TRBV30 and TRBJ2-4 for the parts outside the CDR3, the full variable domain is SQTIHQWPATLVQPVGSPLSLECTVEGTSNPNLYWYRQAAGRGLQLLFYSVGIGQISSEVPQNLSASRPQDRQFILSSKKLLLSDSGFYLCVWSKAGGLAKNIQYFGAGTRLSVL.